The present TCR beta chain was sequenced within a study of blood T cell repertoires in COVID-19. Study-wide background: COVID-19 samples collected from the United States, Italy and Spain covered acute and convalescent phases.

Per the study methods: Quantification of nucleated cells was approximated via reference gene primer amplification. TCRdb's copy holds only in-frame clones and misses some; the assay was immunoSEQ multiplex PCR. V, J and clone size were drawn from that table, and D and trimming were deduced from the DNA. The data show roughly 200,000 clones, roughly nine tenths seen once. The CDR3 runs 13 residues. The rearrangement joins TRBV21-1 to TRBJ2-5; no check of the table's D call, TRBD2, against the DNA was made. TRBV21-1 is labeled a pseudogene. Sequences were obtained from peripheral blood. This TCR was recovered from a man in his forties or fifties with acute or convalescent COVID-19. CDR3 in DNA: TGTGCCGGGGTTCGGGGGGCCCCAGAGACCCAGTACTTC. It is translated as CAGVRGAPETQYF.